What follows is one T cell receptor (beta chain) and its context. The antigen it binds to is not known. Because the CDR3 is missing its conserved closing phenylalanine or tryptophan, this is likely a read error. Because the CDR3's place on the DNA is in doubt, the DNA is left out and the CDR3 is given as listed by TCRdb. Bulk unsorted tissue served as the source for RNA extraction, and RNA quality was assessed using a NanoDrop ND-1000 and an Agilent 2100. Distant non-tumor tissue taken more than 3 cm from the tumor edge was used as the normal lung sample. Newly diagnosed lung cancer patients without prior chemotherapy who had been admitted for thoracic surgery in China between August and November 2014 were enrolled as donors. Patients with previous radiotherapy or chemotherapy, or with another concurrent cancer, were excluded from the study. Pieces of surgical tissue measuring about 1-2.1 cm3 were kept in RNAlater solution and held at -80 degrees C until needed.

From its first to its last residue, the CDR3 has 14 amino acids. CDR1 and CDR2 are read off the germline V gene (reference sequence) as DFQATT and SNEGSKA. These data come from a study of tumor and adjacent non-tumor tissue in lung cancer (dated by TCRdb to between 2017 and 2018). Broadly, across the study: Patients with adenocarcinoma (about 12), squamous cell carcinoma (2) and small cell lung cancer (1) were included in the cohort. A total of approximately 120,000,000 productive TCRbeta reads were generated by sequencing, corresponding to an average of approximately 4.5 million reads per sample. The 15 enrolled patients, of whom approximately 10 were men and 5 were women, were aged about 30 to 80 years and were diagnosed with TNM stage I to III disease. For each patient, one tumor sample and one normal lung sample were taken, giving thirty paired specimens that underwent TCRbeta CDR3 sequencing. Using bulk TCRbeta repertoires from 15 lung cancer patients, the study set lung tumor tissue side by side with matched distant non-tumor lung tissue. The investigation overall reported the following: The methods do not name the sequencing platform or mention unique molecular identifiers. Because peripheral blood was not sequenced, the blood TCRbeta repertoires of the lung cancer patients in the study went unexamined. Tumor tissue showed significantly greater TCR diversity (inverse Simpson) than normal lung tissue (about 400 vs 180, P = 0.0075, Mann-Whitney U test). The top 100 clones made up a significantly larger cumulative share of the repertoire in normal lung than in tumor tissue. TCR diversity was significantly higher in younger patients, and greater tumor TCR diversity was associated with shorter overall survival and shorter disease-free survival. With only approximately 16 patients in the cohort, the authors noted that larger samples and more detailed clinical data are needed.

Library method: multiplex PCR. TCRdb lists the instrument as Illumina HiSeq 2500. TCRbeta libraries were built by three rounds of nested PCR using primers (Table S4), following protocols modified from ARM-PCR. Before sequencing, PCR products of 200-500 bp were cut from the gel and purified using the QIAquick gel extraction kit. The source study handled its data this way. Trimmomatic was used to clean the reads, FLASH was used to merge the reads into complete CDR3 sequences, and MiTCR was used to assign the reads to V(D)J germline segments. Clonal diversity was calculated as the inverse Simpson's index using VDJtools. A read counted as productive if the sequence was in-frame and lacked a premature stop codon. In TCRdb, the public reads were trimmed at Q25 with fastp and aligned with MiXCR, with productive beta chains retained. A single entry per CDR3 protein holds the most common genes and DNA from its merged rows. TCRdb, not the authors, supplied the V and J calls. For this sample there are some 80,000 distinct CDR3 sequences; 76% appear just once. The top ten clonotypes cover under 50% of the sample.

Sequencing was done on a sample of distant non-tumor lung tissue. The V and J genes are TRBV20-1 and TRBJ1-5; the D call of TRBD1 is as the table states it, not checked on the DNA. This clonotype originated in a man in his sixties or seventies with non-small cell lung cancer. The CDR3 sequence is CSAQIPGDNQAQHC.